The 16 T cell receptor beta chains below all came from one sample that was sequenced in a study of T cells after yellow fever vaccination. MiXCR was run by TCRdb on the 5' RACE reads, yielding one entry per CDR3 protein. The data contain approximately 260,000 distinct CDR3 sequences, 10% to 15% of them seen just once; the ten biggest clones take up roughly 0.5%. The source was CD4+ T cells sorted from PBMCs, collected 45 days after the yellow fever booster vaccination. All receptors come from a man aged 30-40 years who received the YFV17D yellow fever vaccine.

This clonotype was observed a few times. V gene TRBV10-3 combines with J gene TRBJ2-7, with TRBD2 identical over 7 bases. Germline V gives CDR1 ENHRY, CDR2 SYGVKD. This CDR3 is built from 16 residues. V gave up 2 bases and J gave up 0 bases; unmatched junction bases: 7. The CDR3: CAISEHSSGSSYEQYF. The CDR3 DNA follows: TGTGCCATCAGTGAGCATTCTAGCGGAAGCTCCTACGAGCAGTACTTC.

The chain links TRBV14 to TRBJ2-5; 9 nucleotides line up with TRBD2. CDR1 and CDR2 from the germline V gene are SGHDN and FVKESK. The CDR3 covers 15 residues. V shed 4 bases and J 4 bases; nucleotides not matched to a gene: 7. The CDR3 bases are TGTGCCAGCAGCCTTAGCGGGAGCTCGGGAGAGACCCAGTACTTC. Its protein is CASSLSGSSGETQYF. Based on the CDR3 plus reference TRBV14 and TRBJ2-5, the full variable domain is EAGVTQFPSHSVIEKGQTVTLRCDPISGHDNLYWYRRVMGKEIKFLLHFVKESKQDESGMPNNRFLAERTGGTYSTLKVQPAELEDSGVYFCASSLSGSSGETQYFGPGTRLLVL.

In this sample, this clonotype turned up a few times. The J gene is TRBJ2-3, the V gene TRBV21-1; whether TRBD2, the table's D call, matches the DNA was not checked. TRBV21-1 is an annotated pseudogene. The CDR3 has 16 amino acids. CDR3 region: CASSPTRVRHTDTQYF. The CDR3 DNA follows: TGTGCCAGCAGCCCGACGAGGGTCAGACACACAGATACGCAGTATTTT.

Only a few counts were recorded for this clonotype. The V and J genes are TRBV5-1 and TRBJ2-3; weak D call: TRBD2 (5 bases). The CDR3 sequence is 14 residues long. Germline-derived CDR1 and CDR2 are SGHRS and YFSETQ. V lost 4 bases and J lost 2, with 11 bases in between. The chain's CDR3 is CASSAGRTTDTQYF. In nucleotides, the CDR3 is TGCGCCAGCAGCGCGGGTAGGACCACAGATACGCAGTATTTT. The variable domain in full, with the rest retrieved from reference TRBV5-1 and TRBJ2-3, is KAGVTQTPRYLIKTRGQQVTLSCSPISGHRSVSWYQQTPGQGLQFLFEYFSETQRNKGNFPGRFSGRQFSNSRSEMNVSTLELGDSALYLCASSAGRTTDTQYFGPGTRLTVL.

This clonotype was recorded only once. A single base separates this from a much larger clone, so it may be a read error. The chain combines TRBV7-2 with TRBJ2-5, with no clear D. The CDR3 is 12 residues long. Per the germline V gene, CDR1 is SGHTA and CDR2 is FQGNSA. V lost 7 bases, J lost 5 bases, and 11 bases lay in between. In nucleotides, the CDR3 is TGTGCCAGCATCCGGGCCGCGGAGACCCAGTACTTC. Translated: CASIRAAETQYF.

The table lists this clonotype with a few counts. The chain couples TRBV20-1 to TRBJ2-1, with D possibly called TRBD1 or TRBD2 (5 bases each). Germline values: CDR1 DFQATT, CDR2 SNEGSKA (reference sequence). The CDR3 is made up of 11 amino acids. V gave up 5 bases and J gave up 12 bases, with 14 bases separating them. CDR3 DNA: TGCAGTGCTGGGGGACCGGGACCGCAGTTCTTC. Translating gives CSAGGPGPQFF.

This clonotype was counted between two and nine times. This chain uses TRBV18 with TRBJ1-5, with D tentatively TRBD1 (6 bases). This CDR3 is 14 amino acids long. Germline CDR1 and CDR2: KGHSH and LQKENI. With 6 bases removed from V and 5 bases from J, the gap between germline ends came to 14 bases. The DNA for the CDR3 is TGTGCCAGCTCCCCAGGGGTGGGGGATCAGCCCCAGCATTTT. Amino acids: CASSPGVGDQPQHF.

The chain has TRBV7-8 and TRBJ2-7, with 9 bases fitting TRBD1. The germline V gene has CDR1 SGHVS and CDR2 FQNEAQ. The CDR3 length is 14 residues. The ends lost 5 bases at V and 7 bases at J; junction bases unmatched: 9. Here the CDR3 DNA reads TGTGCCAGCAGCAGACGGGACAGGGCTTGGGAGCAGTACTTC. Its protein product is CASSRRDRAWEQYF.

This clonotype was seen more than once but under ten times. This chain uses TRBV5-4 with TRBJ2-5, with 8 bases fitting TRBD1. The J segment lost 4 bases and the V segment lost 4 bases, leaving 12 bases of the junction unmatched. The CDR3 sequence is 16 residues long. CDR1 SGHNT and CDR2 YYREEE come from the germline V gene (reference sequence). CDR3: CASSKLQGAHRETQYF. The CDR3, as DNA: TGTGCCAGCAGCAAACTCCAGGGGGCGCATCGAGAGACCCAGTACTTC. Full variable domain (remainder filled in from reference TRBV5-4 and TRBJ2-5): ETGVTQSPTHLIKTRGQQVTLRCSSQSGHNTVSWYQQALGQGPQFIFQYYREEENGRGNFPPRFSGLQFPNYSSELNVNALELDDSALYLCASSKLQGAHRETQYFGPGTRLLVL.

This clonotype has only a few counts. The V gene is TRBV4-2, the J gene TRBJ2-2; D uncertain. Germline V gene data show CDR1 as LGHNA and CDR2 as YNFKEQ. This CDR3 is built from 15 residues. Trimming shortened V by 0 bases and J by 6 bases, and 11 bases separated the two germline ends. The CDR3 protein is CASSQDHGVSGELFF. CDR3 in DNA: TGTGCCAGCAGCCAAGATCATGGTGTGTCCGGGGAGCTGTTTTTT.

In its sample, this clonotype was seen a few times. The genes are TRBV5-1 and TRBJ2-5, with unresolved D. Germline V gene sequence: CDR1 SGHRS, CDR2 YFSETQ. V gave up 4 bases and J gave up 3 bases, with 10 bases separating them. The CDR3 loop spans 13 amino acids. The CDR3, as DNA: TGCGCCAGCAGCACGAGAACAGAAGAGACCCAGTACTTC. It encodes CASSTRTEETQYF.

This clonotype was counted at least ten times. The genes are TRBV7-2 and TRBJ2-7, with D maybe TRBD2 (6 bases). Germline CDR1 is SGHTA and CDR2 is FQGNSA. V lost 2 bases, J lost 0 bases, and 11 bases lay in between. This CDR3 contains 15 residues. The CDR3 protein is CASSLSSGSSYEQYF. The CDR3 DNA is TGTGCCAGCAGCTTAAGTTCCGGGAGCTCCTACGAGCAGTACTTC. The full variable domain, completed using reference TRBV7-2 and TRBJ2-7, is GAGVSQSPSNKVTEKGKDVELRCDPISGHTALYWYRQSLGQGLEFLIYFQGNSAPDKSGLPSDRFSAERTGGSVSTLTIQRTQQEDSAVYLCASSLSSGSSYEQYFGPGTRLTVT.

Only a few counts were recorded for this clonotype. The chain employs TRBV7-8 and TRBJ1-1; no clear D gene. CDR1 and CDR2 (germline): SGHVS, FQNEAQ. CDR3 length: 14 amino acids. V gave up 5 bases and J gave up 4 bases, with 14 bases separating them. The CDR3: CASSADFSRTEAFF. The CDR3 DNA sequence: TGTGCCAGCAGCGCGGACTTTTCGCGCACTGAAGCTTTCTTT.

The sample holds a few counts of this clonotype. The genes are TRBV7-3 and TRBJ2-3, with TRBD1 as a possible D gene (5 bases). Deletions cut 4 bases from V and 1 base from J, with 12 bases between. The CDR3 runs to 15 residues. Germline-derived CDR1 and CDR2 are SGHTA and FQGTGA. The CDR3 DNA follows: TGTGCCAGCAGCTCGCGTGGGGCCCGCACAGATACGCAGTATTTT. Residues: CASSSRGARTDTQYF.

This clonotype occurred once. The chain joins TRBV11-2 to TRBJ2-1; D possibly corresponds to TRBD1 (7 bases). CDR1 and CDR2 (germline): SGHAT, FQNNGV. The CDR3 runs 16 residues. V lost 4 bases and J 7 bases, leaving 20 bases between the germline ends. The CDR3 DNA reads TGTGCCAGCAGCTCCCGGCGCCCAGGGGGGAAAAATGAGCAGTTCTTC. Amino acids: CASSSRRPGGKNEQFF.

This clonotype was counted between two and nine times. This rearrangement joins TRBV4-3 to TRBJ1-5; no clear D gene. Germline V gene sequence: CDR1 LGHNA, CDR2 YSLEER. V was cut by 1 base and J by 2 bases, with 9 bases left in between. The CDR3 consists of 15 residues. The CDR3 is CASSQGASRNQPQHF. DNA for the CDR3: TGCGCCAGCAGCCAAGGCGCCTCCCGCAATCAGCCCCAGCATTTT.